A single TCR beta chain is shown here with its context. Its antigen remains unidentified. Within one base of it there is no much larger clone, and no base qualities were kept. The donors were about 40 Caucasian individuals from Russia, aged 6 to 90 years, who were systemically healthy. Approximately 11 milliliters of peripheral blood were drawn from each donor into EDTA-treated Vacutainer tubes. Ficoll-Paque density-gradient centrifugation was used to isolate PBMCs, with at least 6.5 million per sample. Total RNA, at least 6 micrograms per sample, was extracted from PBMCs with Trizol reagent. The percentages of naive CD45RAhigh/CD27high T cells were determined by flow cytometry on a PBMC aliquot from every donor. The library relied on 5' RACE. TCRdb records Illumina HiSeq 2500 as the sequencer. A second PCR of about 6 to 11 cycles was performed with a sample-barcoded 5' primer and a J-beta primer mix. Each TCR beta cDNA molecule received a unique molecular identifier from a template-switch 5' adaptor carrying 12 random nucleotides. At least 3 million CDR3-containing paired-end reads were obtained from each sample. The Mint cDNA synthesis kit, primed by a TRBC-specific oligonucleotide, was used to synthesize first-strand cDNA from all RNA. After uracil-DNA glycosylase treatment, a first 18-cycle PCR used universal primers M1SS and BC2_uni_R on all cDNA. Turning to the authors' computational methods: For normalization, 1 million high-quality reads, each with a distinct molecular identifier, were randomly selected from each sample. Reads with shared molecular identifiers were discarded instead of being binned into consensus sequences. CDR3 identification, clonotype clustering and error correction used MiTCR with a Q25 quality threshold and the strictest error-elimination algorithm. Lower-bound total TCR beta diversity was estimated with a nonparametric unseen species model using Euler transformation. TCRdb ran its own pipeline on the public reads, namely fastp trimming at Q25 and MiXCR clone calling, and kept in-frame beta chains. CDR3 protein sequences are deduplicated, and each keeps its most common genes and DNA. TCRdb, not the original authors, processed these V and J calls. The sample table records hundreds of thousands of distinct CDR3 sequences; approximately 40% of these occur just once. Of the sample, around 30% falls within the top ten clones.

The data derive from a study of blood T cells in healthy people across ages (dated by TCRdb to the mid-2010s). As for the study more broadly: In model experiments, template switching captured about one uniquely barcoded TCR beta cDNA molecule for every two T cells. Age-related changes in TCR beta repertoire diversity were measured in the study by deep sequencing normalized with unique cDNA molecular identifiers. Four age groups were formed from the donors: young (average roughly 15 years), middle-aged (roughly 38), aged (roughly 56) and long-lived (82). Donors of different ages were randomly distributed across sequencing lanes to avoid experimental bias. For two donors (one aged 18 to 30 and one aged 80 or older), the study analyzed two additional independent replicas of 1 million unique cDNA reads from the same blood draw.

The CDR3 runs 17 residues from the cysteine to the phenylalanine. Just the 51-base CDR3 DNA is kept, in frame starting at base 1. Compared with germline, V lacks 5 bases and J lacks 7 bases; bases without a gene match: 13. CDR1 MDHEN and CDR2 SYDVKM are derived from the germline V gene. The research as a whole found: Observed TCR beta diversity per million T cells fell roughly linearly with age, and a significant reduction was already apparent by age around 36. Because donor CMV infection status was unknown, age-related changes in expanded clonotypes were potentially confounded. Because profiling used bulk unsorted PBMCs, naive and antigen-experienced compartments could not be compared conclusively. Compared with the aged group, the long-lived group had more naive CD4+ T cells, fewer expanded clones and increased TCR diversity, suggesting age selection. Observed TCR beta diversity correlated strongly with the percentage of naive T cells measured by flow cytometry. Estimates of total diversity based on one million sequenced T cells were considered lower bounds and underestimates.

This clonotype originated in a man aged 80 or over in good health. Material for sequencing was blood. The sequence joins TRBV28 to TRBJ2-7; 14 central nucleotides agree with TRBD2. Here is the DNA: TGTGCCAGCAGTCCCCCCGAAGGACTAGCGGGAGGAGGGGAGCAGTACTTC. Translated, it reads CASSPPEGLAGGGEQYF.